A selection of T cell receptor beta chains follows, all from one sample in a study of monozygotic twins with inflammatory bowel disease. One entry per CDR3 protein, without DNA, is what TCRdb gives after re-calling the 5' RACE reads. The sample has about 160,000 distinct CDR3 sequences. The sequencing input was blood. These receptors all come from a human donor with ulcerative colitis or Crohn's disease, or a healthy co-twin of an affected twin (not recorded which). CDR3s include the opening cysteine and the closing phenylalanine or tryptophan. The order of the fields is CDR3 protein, V gene, J gene.

CASKTVRGAIPYEQYF	TRBV27	TRBJ2-7
CASLAGANTGELFF	TRBV30	TRBJ2-2
CASSREERELGDTQYF	TRBV18	TRBJ2-3
CATNRDRDGYTF	TRBV15	TRBJ1-2
CATSDSGTGAQPQHF	TRBV24-1	TRBJ1-5
CASLGTLPYNEQFF	TRBV28	TRBJ2-1
CSARDIPVDSAWQPQHF	TRBV20-1	TRBJ1-5
CASSLPGHRQETQYF	TRBV12-3/TRBV12-4	TRBJ2-5
CASSLLVRAETQYF	TRBV28	TRBJ2-5
CASFYPDRKGYTF	TRBV28	TRBJ1-2
CASSLAGLAASTDTQYF	TRBV11-2	TRBJ2-3
CASLSGTELAGELFF	TRBV27	TRBJ2-2
CASSLLEDQPQHF	TRBV7-9	TRBJ1-5
CASSLTGTSVDEQFF	TRBV12-3/TRBV12-4	TRBJ2-1
CASSLAGGNEQYF	TRBV9	TRBJ2-7
CASSKDGRDTEAFF	TRBV5-1	TRBJ1-1
CASSPGPVWDTGELFF	TRBV5-1	TRBJ2-2
CATSGTRPRDEQFF	TRBV24-1	TRBJ2-1
CASNFGGSNYGYTF	TRBV6-6	TRBJ1-2
CASSSNMYSGNTIYF	TRBV6-5	TRBJ1-3
CAISGWEEGTYSYEQYF	TRBV10-3	TRBJ2-7
CASSILTGTGAVNEQFF	TRBV19	TRBJ2-1